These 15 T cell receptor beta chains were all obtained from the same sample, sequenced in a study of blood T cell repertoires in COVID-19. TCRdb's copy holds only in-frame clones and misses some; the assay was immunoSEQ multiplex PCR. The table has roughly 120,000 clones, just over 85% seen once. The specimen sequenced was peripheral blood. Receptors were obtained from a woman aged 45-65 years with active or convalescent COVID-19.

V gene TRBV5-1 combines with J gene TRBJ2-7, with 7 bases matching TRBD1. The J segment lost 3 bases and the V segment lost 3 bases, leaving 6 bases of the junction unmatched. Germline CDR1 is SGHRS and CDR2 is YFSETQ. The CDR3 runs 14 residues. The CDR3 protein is CASSWTGGLYEQYF. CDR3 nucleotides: TGCGCCAGCAGCTGGACAGGCGGACTCTACGAGCAGTACTTC.

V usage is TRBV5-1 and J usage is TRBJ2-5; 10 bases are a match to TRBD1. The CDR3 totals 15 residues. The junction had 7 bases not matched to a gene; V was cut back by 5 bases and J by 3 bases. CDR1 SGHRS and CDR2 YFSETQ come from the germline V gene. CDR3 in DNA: TGCGCCAGCAGTTCCTTTGGGACAGGGGAAGAGACCCAGTACTTC. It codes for CASSSFGTGEETQYF.

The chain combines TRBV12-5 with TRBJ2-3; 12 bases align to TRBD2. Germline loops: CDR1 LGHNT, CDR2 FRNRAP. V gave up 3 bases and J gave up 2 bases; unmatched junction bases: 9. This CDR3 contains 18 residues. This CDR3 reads CASGFSTRTSGTTDTQYF. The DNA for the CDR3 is TGTGCTAGTGGTTTCTCCACCAGGACTAGCGGGACCACAGATACGCAGTATTTT.

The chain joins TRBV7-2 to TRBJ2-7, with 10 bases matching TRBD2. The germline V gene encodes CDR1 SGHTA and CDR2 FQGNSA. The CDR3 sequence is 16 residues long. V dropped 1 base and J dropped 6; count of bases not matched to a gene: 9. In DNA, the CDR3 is TGTGCCAGCAGCTTAGTAGCGGGAGGTCCCCAGGGCGAGCAGTACTTC. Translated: CASSLVAGGPQGEQYF.

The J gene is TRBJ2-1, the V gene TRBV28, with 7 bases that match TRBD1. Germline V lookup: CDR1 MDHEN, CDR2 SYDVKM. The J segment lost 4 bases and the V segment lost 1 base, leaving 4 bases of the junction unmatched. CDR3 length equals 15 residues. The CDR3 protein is CASSLSDRDYNEQFF. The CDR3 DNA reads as TGTGCCAGCAGTTTATCCGACAGGGATTACAATGAGCAGTTCTTC.

In nucleotides, the CDR3 is TGTGCCAGCAGCCATCGACAGGGGGAAAATCAGCCCCAGCATTTT. Translation: CASSHRQGENQPQHF. The rearrangement uses TRBV4-2 and TRBJ1-5, with TRBD1 matching 9 bases. CDR1 LGHNA and CDR2 YNFKEQ come from the germline V gene. The CDR3 covers 15 residues. V gave up 3 bases and J gave up 4 bases; unmatched junction bases: 4.

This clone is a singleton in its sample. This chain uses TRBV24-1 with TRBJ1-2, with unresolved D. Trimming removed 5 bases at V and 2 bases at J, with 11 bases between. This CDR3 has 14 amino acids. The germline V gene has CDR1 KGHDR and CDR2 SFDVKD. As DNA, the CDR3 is TGTGCCACCAGTGGTGGCAGGTCGAACTATGGCTACACCTTC. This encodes CATSGGRSNYGYTF.

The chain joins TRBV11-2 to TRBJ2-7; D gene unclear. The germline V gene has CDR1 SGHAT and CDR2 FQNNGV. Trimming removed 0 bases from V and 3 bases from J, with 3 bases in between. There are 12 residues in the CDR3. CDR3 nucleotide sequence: TGTGCCAGCAGCTTAGATCTCTACGAGCAGTACTTC. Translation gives CASSLDLYEQYF.

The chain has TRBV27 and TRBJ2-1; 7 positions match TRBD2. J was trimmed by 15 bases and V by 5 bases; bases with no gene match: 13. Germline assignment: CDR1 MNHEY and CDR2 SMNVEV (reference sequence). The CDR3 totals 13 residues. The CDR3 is CASSPTGGDRPFF. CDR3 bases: TGTGCCAGCAGTCCGACTGGGGGGGACCGGCCGTTCTTC.

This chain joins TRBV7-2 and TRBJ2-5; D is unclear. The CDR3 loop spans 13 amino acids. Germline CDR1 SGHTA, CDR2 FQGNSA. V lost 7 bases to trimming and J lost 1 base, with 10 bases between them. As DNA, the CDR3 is TGTGCCAGCACCTCAGGTTCCCAAGAGACCCAGTACTTC. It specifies CASTSGSQETQYF.

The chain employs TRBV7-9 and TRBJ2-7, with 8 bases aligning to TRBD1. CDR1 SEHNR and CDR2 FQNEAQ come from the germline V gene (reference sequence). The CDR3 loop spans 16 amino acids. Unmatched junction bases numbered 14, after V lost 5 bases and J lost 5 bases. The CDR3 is CASSIRSWTGWNEQYF. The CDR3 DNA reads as TGTGCCAGCAGCATACGCAGCTGGACAGGGTGGAACGAGCAGTACTTC.

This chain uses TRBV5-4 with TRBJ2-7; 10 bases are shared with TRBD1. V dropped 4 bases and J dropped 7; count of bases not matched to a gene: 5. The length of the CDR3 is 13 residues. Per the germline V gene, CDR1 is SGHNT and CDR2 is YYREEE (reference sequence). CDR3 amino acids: CASSATGGWEQYF. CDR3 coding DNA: TGTGCCAGCAGCGCGACAGGGGGCTGGGAGCAGTACTTC.

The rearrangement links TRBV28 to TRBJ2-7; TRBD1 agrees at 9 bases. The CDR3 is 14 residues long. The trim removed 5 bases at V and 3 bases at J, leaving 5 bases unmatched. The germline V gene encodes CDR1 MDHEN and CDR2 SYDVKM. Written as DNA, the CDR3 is TGTGCCAGCAGTCCAGGGACAGGGTTCTACGAGCAGTACTTC. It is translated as CASSPGTGFYEQYF.

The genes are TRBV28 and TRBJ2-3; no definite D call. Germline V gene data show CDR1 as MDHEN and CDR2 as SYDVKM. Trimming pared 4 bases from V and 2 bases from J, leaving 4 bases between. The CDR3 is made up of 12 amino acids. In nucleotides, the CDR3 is TGTGCCAGCAGTTCAAACACAGATACGCAGTATTTT. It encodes CASSSNTDTQYF.

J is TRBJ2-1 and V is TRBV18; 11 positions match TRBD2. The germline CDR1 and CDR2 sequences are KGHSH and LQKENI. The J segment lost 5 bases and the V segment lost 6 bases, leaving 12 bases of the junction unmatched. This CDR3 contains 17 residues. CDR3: CASSVFSGRAGDNEQFF. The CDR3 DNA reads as TGTGCCAGCTCCGTGTTTAGCGGGAGGGCCGGGGACAATGAGCAGTTCTTC.